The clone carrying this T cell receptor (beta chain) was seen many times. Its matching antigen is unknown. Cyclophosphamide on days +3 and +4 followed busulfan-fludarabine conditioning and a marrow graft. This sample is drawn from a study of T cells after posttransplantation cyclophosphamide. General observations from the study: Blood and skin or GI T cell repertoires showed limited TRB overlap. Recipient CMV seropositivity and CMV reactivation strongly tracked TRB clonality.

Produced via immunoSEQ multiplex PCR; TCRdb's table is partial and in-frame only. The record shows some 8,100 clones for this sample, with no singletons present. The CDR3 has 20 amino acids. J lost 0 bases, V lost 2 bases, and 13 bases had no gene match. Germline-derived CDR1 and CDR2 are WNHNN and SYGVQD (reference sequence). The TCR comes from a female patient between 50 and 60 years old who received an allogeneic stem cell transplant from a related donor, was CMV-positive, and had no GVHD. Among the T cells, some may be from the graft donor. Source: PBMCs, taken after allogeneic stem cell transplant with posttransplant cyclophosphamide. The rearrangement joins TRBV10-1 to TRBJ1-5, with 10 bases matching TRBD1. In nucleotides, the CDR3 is TGCGCCAGCAGTGAGCGGGGGGGGACAGGGGCTCCATATAGCAATCAGCCCCAGCATTTT. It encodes CASSERGGTGAPYSNQPQHF.